These 16 T cell receptor beta chains originate from one sample sequenced in a study of T and B cells in COVID-19 patients. TRB rearrangements were amplified by multiplex PCR with BIOMED2 TRB-A/B primers. In TCRdb, the multiplex PCR reads were re-called with MiXCR into one record per CDR3 protein. The table has around 30,000 distinct CDR3 sequences, approximately 32% seen once; the top ten hold 1.5% to 2%. Each TRB amplification used roughly 240-550 ng of genomic DNA from blood. The sample was blood. The origin of the receptors is a human donor who had recovered from COVID-19.

Only a few counts were recorded for this clonotype. The rearrangement uses TRBV27 and TRBJ1-2; TRBD1 matches at 7 bases. The CDR3 length is 14 residues. Germline CDR1 is MNHEY and CDR2 is SMNVEV (reference sequence). V trimming: 2 bases; J trimming: 7 bases; junction bases outside the gene matches: 7. Here the CDR3 DNA reads TGTGCCAGCAGTTTAAGACAGGGCCTGCGTGGCTACACCTTC. This gives the protein CASSLRQGLRGYTF.

This clonotype was seen many times. The chain joins TRBV19 to TRBJ1-1; TRBD1 agrees at 7 bases. Germline V gene sequence: CDR1 LNHDA, CDR2 SQIVND (reference sequence). J gave up 3 bases and V 6 bases, and 13 bases lay outside the gene matches. CDR3 length: 16 amino acids. The CDR3 sequence is CASRGSGTVRYTEAFF. CDR3 bases: TGTGCCAGTAGAGGCTCCGGGACAGTTCGTTACACTGAAGCTTTCTTT.

The genes are TRBV2 and TRBJ1-1, with D possibly matching TRBD1 (6 bases). Germline V gene sequence: CDR1 SNHLY, CDR2 FYNNEI. Trimming cost V 5 bases and J 4 bases, with 26 bases left between them. The CDR3 contains 18 residues. The CDR3 DNA follows: TGTGCCAGCAGTCCCAATACCCCCGACAGGTCTCCGCTCACTGAAGCTTTCTTT. It translates to CASSPNTPDRSPLTEAFF.

This clonotype was detected many times. The chain joins TRBV5-6 to TRBJ2-6, with D perhaps matching TRBD1 (5 bases). Trimming removed 4 bases from V and 0 bases from J, with 11 bases in between. Per the germline V gene, CDR1 is SGHDT and CDR2 is YYEEEE. The CDR3 extends over 16 amino acids. This CDR3 is CASSLLTVSGANVLTF. As DNA, the CDR3 is TGTGCCAGCAGCCTCCTGACAGTCTCTGGGGCCAACGTCCTGACTTTC.

This clonotype was observed a handful of times. CDR3 nucleotides: TGTGCCAGCAGCCCCCGGGAGGGCCTTATAAATGAGCAGTTCTTC. Protein: CASSPREGLINEQFF. The chain joins TRBV12-3 or TRBV12-4 to TRBJ2-1, with TRBD2 matching 8 bases. Unmatched junction bases numbered 11, after V lost 6 bases and J lost 7 bases. This CDR3 is built from 15 residues.

This clonotype appeared many times. The CDR3 protein is CASSPGGPDTQYF. The CDR3 coding sequence is TGTGCCAGCTCACCAGGGGGCCCAGATACGCAGTATTTT. The chain has TRBV18 and TRBJ2-3, with TRBD1 as a possible D gene (6 bases). The CDR3 is made up of 13 amino acids. Trimming shortened V by 2 bases and J by 4 bases, and 7 bases separated the two germline ends. Germline V gives CDR1 KGHSH, CDR2 LQKENI.

By frequency in the sample, this clonotype is medium-sized. The chain joins TRBV29-1 to TRBJ2-5; the D gene could be TRBD1 or TRBD2 (5 bases each). This CDR3 contains 15 residues. Trimming left V 0 bases short and J 7 bases short, with 18 bases between. The germline gives CDR1 SQVTM, CDR2 ANQGSEA. CDR3 nucleotide sequence: TGCAGCGTTGAAGACCGGGACCGAGAGTCAGGGACCCAGTACTTC. Residues: CSVEDRDRESGTQYF.

This clonotype was observed at least ten times. This chain links TRBV18 with TRBJ2-7; 8 bases fit TRBD1. The germline V gene has CDR1 KGHSH and CDR2 LQKENI. Unmatched junction bases numbered 10, after V lost 3 bases and J lost 3 bases. CDR3 length: 16 amino acids. CDR3 residues: CASSPLPLTGVYEQYF. The CDR3 coding sequence is TGTGCCAGCTCACCCCTCCCTTTGACAGGGGTCTACGAGCAGTACTTC.

This clonotype showed up just a few times. V and J are TRBV27 and TRBJ1-1; D remains ambiguous. The CDR3 loop spans 13 amino acids. Per germline, CDR1 MNHEY and CDR2 SMNVEV (reference sequence). The V and J ends lost 8 bases and 5 bases respectively, with 15 bases between them. CDR3 protein: CASGSGLLTEAFF. The CDR3 nucleotides read TGTGCCAGCGGCTCGGGTCTCCTGACTGAAGCTTTCTTT.

This clonotype turned up a few times. The chain recombines TRBV6-6 with TRBJ1-3; a possible D gene is TRBD1 (5 bases). Germline CDR1 MNHNY, CDR2 SVGAGI (reference sequence). Trimming left V 2 bases short and J 6 bases short, with 14 bases between. This CDR3 is 15 amino acids long. In DNA, the CDR3 is TGTGCCAGCAGTTACGAGGGGAACCGGGAAAACACCATATATTTT. Translation gives CASSYEGNRENTIYF.

The sample holds a few counts of this clonotype. The chain's CDR3 is CASSLGANYGYTF. In nucleotides, the CDR3 is TGTGCCAGCAGCTTAGGGGCAAACTATGGCTACACCTTC. The rearrangement uses TRBV7-9 and TRBJ1-2; D is unclear. Trimming took off 1 base at V and 2 bases at J, with 5 bases between the two ends. CDR1 is SEHNR and CDR2 is FQNEAQ in the germline V gene (reference sequence). This CDR3 has 13 residues.

This clonotype is a singleton in its sample. The chain combines TRBV6-1 with TRBJ2-7; D is perhaps TRBD1 (5 bases). Germline loops: CDR1 MNHNS, CDR2 SASEGT. This CDR3 has 13 residues. Deletions cut 7 bases from V and 3 bases from J, with 13 bases between. CDR3 in DNA: TGTGCCAGCACCTGGGGCTCTTACTACGAGCAGTACTTC. Translation gives CASTWGSYYEQYF.

The chain recombines TRBV5-6 with TRBJ2-7; 9 bases fit TRBD1. V trimming: 5 bases; J trimming: 5 bases; junction bases outside the gene matches: 5. The CDR3 sequence is 13 residues long. CDR1 and CDR2 (germline): SGHDT, YYEEEE. CDR3 region: CASRPGTGNEQYF. In DNA form, the CDR3 reads TGTGCCAGCAGACCCGGGACAGGGAACGAGCAGTACTTC.

The rearrangement links TRBV24-1 to TRBJ1-1, with TRBD1 matching 11 bases. V lost 4 bases, J lost 1 base, and 4 bases stayed unmatched. The CDR3 is 16 residues long. Germline V gives CDR1 KGHDR, CDR2 SFDVKD. In DNA, the CDR3 is TGTGCCACCAGTGACGGGGGACAGGGGGGGAACACTGAAGCTTTCTTT. Its protein product is CATSDGGQGGNTEAFF.

This clonotype was picked up many times. J is TRBJ2-2 and V is TRBV12-3 or TRBV12-4; D not resolved. The CDR3 is 13 amino acids. The germline V and J ends were trimmed by 7 bases and 5 bases, with 11 bases remaining between them. CDR3 nucleotide sequence: TGTGCCAGCATCCCGGTGGGAACCGGGGAGCTGTTTTTT. It translates to CASIPVGTGELFF.

This sequence joins TRBV5-4 and TRBJ1-5; D not resolved. Per the germline V gene, CDR1 is SGHNT and CDR2 is YYREEE (reference sequence). Trimming removed 4 bases from V and 6 bases from J, with 8 bases in between. The CDR3 is made up of 12 amino acids. CDR3 sequence (DNA): TGTGCCAGCAGCCTGGGCAGTCAGCCCCAGCATTTT. It is translated as CASSLGSQPQHF. Full variable domain (missing parts from reference TRBV5-4 and TRBJ1-5): ETGVTQSPTHLIKTRGQQVTLRCSSQSGHNTVSWYQQALGQGPQFIFQYYREEENGRGNFPPRFSGLQFPNYSSELNVNALELDDSALYLCASSLGSQPQHFGDGTRLSIL.